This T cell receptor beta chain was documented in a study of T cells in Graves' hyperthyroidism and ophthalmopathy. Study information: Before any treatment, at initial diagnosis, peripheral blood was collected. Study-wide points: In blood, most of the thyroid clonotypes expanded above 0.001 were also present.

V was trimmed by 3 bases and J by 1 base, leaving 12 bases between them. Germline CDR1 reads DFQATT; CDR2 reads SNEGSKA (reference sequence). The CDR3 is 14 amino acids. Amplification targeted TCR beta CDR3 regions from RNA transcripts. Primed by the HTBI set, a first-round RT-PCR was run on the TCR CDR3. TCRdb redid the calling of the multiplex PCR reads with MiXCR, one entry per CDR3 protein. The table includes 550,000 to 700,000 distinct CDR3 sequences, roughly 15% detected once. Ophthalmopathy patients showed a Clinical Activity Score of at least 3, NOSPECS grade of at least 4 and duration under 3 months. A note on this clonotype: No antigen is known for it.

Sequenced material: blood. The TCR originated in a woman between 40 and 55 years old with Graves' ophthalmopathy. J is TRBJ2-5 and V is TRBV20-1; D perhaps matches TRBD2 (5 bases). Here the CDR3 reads CSASPPGIQETQYF. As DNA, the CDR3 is TGCAGTGCTAGCCCCCCGGGGATCCAAGAGACCCAGTACTTC.